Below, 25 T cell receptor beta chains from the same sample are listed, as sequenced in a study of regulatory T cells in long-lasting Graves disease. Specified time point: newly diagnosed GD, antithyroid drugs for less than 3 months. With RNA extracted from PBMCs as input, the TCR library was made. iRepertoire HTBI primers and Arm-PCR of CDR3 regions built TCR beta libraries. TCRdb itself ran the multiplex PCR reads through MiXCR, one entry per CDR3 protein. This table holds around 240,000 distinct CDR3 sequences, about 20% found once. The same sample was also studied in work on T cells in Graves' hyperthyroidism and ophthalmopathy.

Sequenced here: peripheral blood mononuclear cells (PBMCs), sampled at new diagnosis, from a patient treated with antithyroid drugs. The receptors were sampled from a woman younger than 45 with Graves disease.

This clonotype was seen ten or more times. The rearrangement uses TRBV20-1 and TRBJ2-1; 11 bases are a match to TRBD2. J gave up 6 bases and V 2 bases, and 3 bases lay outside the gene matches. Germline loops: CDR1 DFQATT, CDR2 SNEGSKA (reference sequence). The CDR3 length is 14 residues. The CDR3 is CSARRLAGGNEQFF. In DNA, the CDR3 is TGCAGTGCTAGACGTCTAGCGGGGGGCAATGAGCAGTTCTTC.

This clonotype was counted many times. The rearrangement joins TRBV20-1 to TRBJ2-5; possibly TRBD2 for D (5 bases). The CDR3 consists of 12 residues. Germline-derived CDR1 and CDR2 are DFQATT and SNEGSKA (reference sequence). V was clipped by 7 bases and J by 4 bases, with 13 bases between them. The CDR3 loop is CSGVEVRETQYF. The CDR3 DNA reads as TGCAGTGGGGTGGAGGTGAGAGAGACCCAGTACTTC.

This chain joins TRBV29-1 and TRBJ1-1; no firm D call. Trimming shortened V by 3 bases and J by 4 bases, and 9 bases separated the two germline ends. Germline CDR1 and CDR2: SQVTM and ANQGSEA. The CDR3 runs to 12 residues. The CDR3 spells CSVERESTEAFF. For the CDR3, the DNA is TGCAGCGTTGAGAGGGAGAGCACTGAAGCTTTCTTT.

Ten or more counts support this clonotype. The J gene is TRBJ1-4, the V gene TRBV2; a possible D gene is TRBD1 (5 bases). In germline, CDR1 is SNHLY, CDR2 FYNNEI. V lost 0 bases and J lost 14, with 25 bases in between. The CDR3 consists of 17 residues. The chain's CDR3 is CASSEASDNTPGMGLFF. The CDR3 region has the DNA TGTGCCAGCAGTGAAGCCTCGGACAACACACCGGGGATGGGCCTGTTTTTT.

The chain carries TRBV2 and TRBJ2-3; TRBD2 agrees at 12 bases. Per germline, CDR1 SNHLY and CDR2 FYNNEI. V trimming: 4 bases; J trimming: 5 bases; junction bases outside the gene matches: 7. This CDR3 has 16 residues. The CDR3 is CASSASGGVILDTQYF. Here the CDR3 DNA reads TGTGCCAGCAGTGCTAGCGGGGGGGTGATATTAGATACGCAGTATTTT.

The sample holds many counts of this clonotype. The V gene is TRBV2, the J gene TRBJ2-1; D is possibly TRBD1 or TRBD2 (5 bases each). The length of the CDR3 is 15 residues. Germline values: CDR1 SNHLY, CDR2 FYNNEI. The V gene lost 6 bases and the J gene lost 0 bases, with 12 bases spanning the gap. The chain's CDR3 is CASRRDRSSYNEQFF. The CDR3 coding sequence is TGTGCCAGCAGACGGGACCGGAGCTCCTACAATGAGCAGTTCTTC.

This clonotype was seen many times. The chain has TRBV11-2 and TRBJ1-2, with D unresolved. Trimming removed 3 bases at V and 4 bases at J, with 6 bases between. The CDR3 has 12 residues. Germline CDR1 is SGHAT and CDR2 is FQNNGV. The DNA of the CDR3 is TGTGCCAGCAGCTTGCTCAGCTATGGCTACACCTTC. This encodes CASSLLSYGYTF.

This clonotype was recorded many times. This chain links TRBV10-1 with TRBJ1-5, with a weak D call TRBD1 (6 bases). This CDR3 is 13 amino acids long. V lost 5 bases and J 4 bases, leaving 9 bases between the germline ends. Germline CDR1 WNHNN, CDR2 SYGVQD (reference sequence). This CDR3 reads CASSRDTNQPQHF. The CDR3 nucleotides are TGCGCCAGCAGTCGGGACACAAATCAGCCCCAGCATTTT.

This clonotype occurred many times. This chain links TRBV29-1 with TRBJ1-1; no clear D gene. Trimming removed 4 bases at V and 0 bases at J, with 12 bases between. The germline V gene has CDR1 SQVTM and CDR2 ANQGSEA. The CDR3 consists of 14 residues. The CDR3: CSVGVAPVNTEAFF. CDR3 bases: TGCAGCGTTGGAGTCGCGCCGGTGAACACTGAAGCTTTCTTT. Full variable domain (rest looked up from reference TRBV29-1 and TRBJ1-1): SAVISQKPSRDICQRGTSLTIQCQVDSQVTMMFWYRQQPGQSLTLIATANQGSEATYESGFVIDKFPISRPNLTFSTLTVSNMSPEDSSIYLCSVGVAPVNTEAFFGQGTRLTVV.

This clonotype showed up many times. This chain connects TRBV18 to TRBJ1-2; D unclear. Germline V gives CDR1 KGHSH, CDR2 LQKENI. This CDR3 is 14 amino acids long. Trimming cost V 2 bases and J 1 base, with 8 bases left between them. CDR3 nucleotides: TGTGCCAGCTCACCAATCCAGGATAACTATGGCTACACCTTC. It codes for CASSPIQDNYGYTF. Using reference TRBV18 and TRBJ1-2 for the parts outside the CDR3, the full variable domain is NAGVMQNPRHLVRRRGQEARLRCSPMKGHSHVYWYRQLPEEGLKFMVYLQKENIIDESGMPKERFSAEFPKEGPSILRIQQVVRGDSAAYFCASSPIQDNYGYTFGSGTRLTVV.

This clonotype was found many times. CDR3 loop: CASSAFRGPSGYTF. The CDR3 DNA reads as TGTGCCAGTTCCGCATTCAGGGGGCCGAGTGGCTACACCTTC. The chain has TRBV2 and TRBJ1-2, with 8 bases lining up with TRBD1. This CDR3 has 14 amino acids. Germline-derived CDR1 and CDR2 are SNHLY and FYNNEI. The trim removed 9 bases at V and 7 bases at J, leaving 13 bases unmatched.

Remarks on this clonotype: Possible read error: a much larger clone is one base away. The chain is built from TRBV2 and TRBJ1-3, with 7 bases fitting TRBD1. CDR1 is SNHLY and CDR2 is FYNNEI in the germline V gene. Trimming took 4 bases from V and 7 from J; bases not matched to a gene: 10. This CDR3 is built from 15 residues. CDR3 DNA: TGTGCCAGCAGTGTGGTGACAGGGCCGCGGAACACCATATATTTT. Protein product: CASSVVTGPRNTIYF.

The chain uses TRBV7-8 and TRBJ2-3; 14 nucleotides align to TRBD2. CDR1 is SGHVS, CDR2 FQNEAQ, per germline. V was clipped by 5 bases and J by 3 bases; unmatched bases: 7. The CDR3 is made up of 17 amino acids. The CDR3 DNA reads TGTGCCAGCAGCCCTAGGCGGACTAGCGGGGGGACAGATACGCAGTATTTT. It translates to CASSPRRTSGGTDTQYF.

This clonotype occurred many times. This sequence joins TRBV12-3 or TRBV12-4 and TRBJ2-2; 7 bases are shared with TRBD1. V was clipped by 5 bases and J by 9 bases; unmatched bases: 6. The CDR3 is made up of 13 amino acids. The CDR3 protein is CASSRDRHRELFF. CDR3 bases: TGTGCCAGCAGTCGGGACAGACACCGGGAGCTGTTTTTT.

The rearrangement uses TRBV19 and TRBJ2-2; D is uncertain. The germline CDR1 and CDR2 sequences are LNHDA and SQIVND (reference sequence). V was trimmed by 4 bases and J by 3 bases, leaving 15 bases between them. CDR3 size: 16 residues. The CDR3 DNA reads TGTGCCAGTAGTAGTATGGGCGGCGCGTACACCGGGGAGCTGTTTTTT. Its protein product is CASSSMGGAYTGELFF.

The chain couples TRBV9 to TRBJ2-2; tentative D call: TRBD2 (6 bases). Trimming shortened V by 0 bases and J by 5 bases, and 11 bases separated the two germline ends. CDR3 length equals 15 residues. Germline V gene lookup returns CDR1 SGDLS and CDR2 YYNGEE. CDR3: CASSVGGVVTGELFF. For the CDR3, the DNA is TGTGCCAGCAGCGTAGGCGGGGTGGTGACCGGGGAGCTGTTTTTT. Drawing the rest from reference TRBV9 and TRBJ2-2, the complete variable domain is DSGVTQTPKHLITATGQRVTLRCSPRSGDLSVYWYQQSLDQGLQFLIQYYNGEERAKGNILERFSAQQFPDLHSELNLSSLELGDSALYFCASSVGGVVTGELFFGEGSRLTVL.

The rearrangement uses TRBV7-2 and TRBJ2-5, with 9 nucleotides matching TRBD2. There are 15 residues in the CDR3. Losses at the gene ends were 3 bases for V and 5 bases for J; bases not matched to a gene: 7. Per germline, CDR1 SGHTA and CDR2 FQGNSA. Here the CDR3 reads CASSFYGGGAETQYF. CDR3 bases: TGTGCCAGCAGCTTTTACGGCGGGGGGGCCGAGACCCAGTACTTC.

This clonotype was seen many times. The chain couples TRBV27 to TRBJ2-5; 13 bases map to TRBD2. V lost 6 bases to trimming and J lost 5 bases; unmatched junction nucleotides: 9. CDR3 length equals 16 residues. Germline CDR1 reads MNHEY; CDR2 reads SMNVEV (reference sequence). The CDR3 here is CASRGTSGASAETQYF. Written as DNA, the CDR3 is TGTGCCAGCAGGGGGACTAGCGGGGCCTCGGCGGAGACCCAGTACTTC.

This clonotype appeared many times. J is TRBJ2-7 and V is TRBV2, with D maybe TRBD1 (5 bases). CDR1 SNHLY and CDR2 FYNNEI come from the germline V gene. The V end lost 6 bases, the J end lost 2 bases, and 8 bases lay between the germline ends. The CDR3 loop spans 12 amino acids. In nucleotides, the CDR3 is TGTGCCAGCAGAGTGACAGCCTACGAGCAGTACTTC. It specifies CASRVTAYEQYF.

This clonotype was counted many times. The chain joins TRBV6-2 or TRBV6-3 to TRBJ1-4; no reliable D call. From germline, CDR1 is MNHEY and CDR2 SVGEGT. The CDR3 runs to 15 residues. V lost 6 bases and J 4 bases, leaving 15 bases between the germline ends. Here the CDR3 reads CASRPTRNVNEKLFF. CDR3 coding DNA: TGTGCCAGCAGACCTACACGGAACGTTAATGAAAAACTGTTTTTT.

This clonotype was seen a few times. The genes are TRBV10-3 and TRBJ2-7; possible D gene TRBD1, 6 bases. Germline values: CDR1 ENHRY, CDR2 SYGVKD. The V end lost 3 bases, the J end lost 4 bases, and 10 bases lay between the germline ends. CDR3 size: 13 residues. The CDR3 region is CAISDWGQYEQYF. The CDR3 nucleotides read TGTGCCATCAGTGATTGGGGGCAGTACGAGCAGTACTTC.

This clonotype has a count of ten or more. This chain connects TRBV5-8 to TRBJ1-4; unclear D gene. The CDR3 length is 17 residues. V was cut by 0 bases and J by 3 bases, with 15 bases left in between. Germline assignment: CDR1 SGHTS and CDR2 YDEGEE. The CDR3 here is CASSLASTSFPNEKLFF. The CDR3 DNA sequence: TGTGCCAGCAGCTTGGCGTCGACTTCCTTCCCTAATGAAAAACTGTTTTTT. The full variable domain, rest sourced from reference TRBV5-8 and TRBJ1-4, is EAGVTQSPTHLIKTRGQQATLRCSPISGHTSVYWYQQALGLGLQFLLWYDEGEERNRGNFPPRFSGRQFPNYSSELNVNALELEDSALYLCASSLASTSFPNEKLFFGSGTQLSVL.

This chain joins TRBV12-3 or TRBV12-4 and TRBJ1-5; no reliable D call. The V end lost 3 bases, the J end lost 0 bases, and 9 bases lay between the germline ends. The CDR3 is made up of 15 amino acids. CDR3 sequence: CASSFGLYSNQPQHF. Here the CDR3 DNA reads TGTGCCAGCAGTTTCGGACTCTATAGCAATCAGCCCCAGCATTTT.

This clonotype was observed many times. The CDR3 sequence: CAISERFVAGGISPYEQYF. The DNA for the CDR3 is TGTGCCATCAGTGAGAGGTTTGTGGCTGGAGGAATCTCACCCTACGAGCAGTACTTC. The V and J genes are TRBV10-3 and TRBJ2-7; tentatively, D is TRBD2 (5 bases). V dropped 2 bases and J dropped 2 bases, with 25 bases sitting between them. Germline CDR1 ENHRY, CDR2 SYGVKD. The CDR3 has 19 residues.

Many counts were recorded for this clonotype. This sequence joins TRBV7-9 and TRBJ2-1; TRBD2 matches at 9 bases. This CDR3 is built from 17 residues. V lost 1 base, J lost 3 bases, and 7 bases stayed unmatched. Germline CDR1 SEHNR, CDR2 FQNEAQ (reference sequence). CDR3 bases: TGTGCCAGCAGCTTAGAAGCTGGACTAGCGTACTACAATGAGCAGTTCTTC. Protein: CASSLEAGLAYYNEQFF.